These 24 T cell receptor beta chains were sequenced from one sample in a study of shared clonotypes between healthy human individuals. Assay: immunoSEQ multiplex PCR; the TCRdb copy retains only in-frame clones and omits some. The data show fewer than 1.6 million clones, approximately 98.5% seen once. Sample: naive CD4+ T cells sorted from blood. Subset specified: CD45RA+ positively selected. These receptors originate from a man aged 25 to 40 in good health.

The J gene is TRBJ1-1, the V gene TRBV28, with 7 bases that match TRBD1. Germline assignment: CDR1 MDHEN and CDR2 SYDVKM. Trimming at V came to 5 bases and at J to 1 base, leaving 7 bases not matched to a gene. The CDR3 loop spans 15 amino acids. This CDR3 is CASSQPGTANTEAFF. DNA for the CDR3: TGTGCCAGCAGTCAGCCCGGGACAGCGAACACTGAAGCTTTCTTT. The full variable domain, in which reference TRBV28 and TRBJ1-1 provide the parts outside the CDR3, is DVKVTQSSRYLVKRTGEKVFLECVQDMDHENMFWYRQDPGLGLRLIYFSYDVKMKEKGDIPEGYSVSREKKERFSLILESASTNQTSMYLCASSQPGTANTEAFFGQGTRLTVV.

V is TRBV7-2 and J is TRBJ2-3; TRBD2 matches 11 bases. V was pared by 1 base and J by 6 bases, with 6 bases of the junction left unmatched. The germline V gene has CDR1 SGHTA and CDR2 FQGNSA. The CDR3 is 16 amino acids. In DNA, the CDR3 is TGTGCCAGCAGCTTAGGGGGACTAGCGGCTGTGGATACGCAGTATTTT. Protein: CASSLGGLAAVDTQYF.

With respect to this clone: Other nucleotide sequences from this sample produce the same CDR3. The rearrangement joins TRBV19 to TRBJ2-1; 7 bases fit TRBD1. The germline CDR1 and CDR2 sequences are LNHDA and SQIVND (reference sequence). The CDR3 has 13 residues. V lost 3 bases to trimming and J lost 5 bases; unmatched junction nucleotides: 1. The CDR3 reads CASSIGTDNEQFF. CDR3 in DNA: TGTGCCAGTAGTATCGGGACAGACAATGAGCAGTTCTTC.

This rearrangement joins TRBV28 to TRBJ2-4, with a possible D match to TRBD1 (5 bases). Germline V gene lookup returns CDR1 MDHEN and CDR2 SYDVKM. V lost 6 bases to trimming and J lost 0 bases, with 9 bases between them. The CDR3 consists of 14 residues. The CDR3 loop reads CASRLGVAKNIQYF. In DNA form, the CDR3 reads TGTGCCAGCAGGTTAGGGGTAGCCAAAAACATTCAGTACTTC.

This rearrangement joins TRBV11-2 to TRBJ2-2, with D unclear. Trimming shortened V by 1 base and J by 3 bases, and 9 bases separated the two germline ends. Germline V CDR1 and CDR2: SGHAT, FQNNGV. CDR3 size: 15 residues. The CDR3 loop reads CASSLADRYTGELFF. The DNA of the CDR3 is TGTGCCAGCAGCTTAGCAGATCGGTACACCGGGGAGCTGTTTTTT.

This chain uses TRBV1 with TRBJ1-2; the DNA was not compared with TRBD1, the D call given in the table. TRBV1 is a pseudogene locus. The CDR3 contains 18 residues. CDR3 bases: TGCACCAGCAGCCAGACCACAGGGGATTCTCCAAAAGGGTATGGCTACACCTTC. Residues: CTSSQTTGDSPKGYGYTF.

The V call is TRBV18, the J call TRBJ2-1, with 7 bases matching TRBD2. Germline CDR1 reads KGHSH; CDR2 reads LQKENI. Unmatched junction bases numbered 20, after V lost 4 bases and J lost 5 bases. The CDR3 has 19 amino acids. The CDR3 DNA follows: TGTGCCAGCTCACGGAGGGGCGGGAGTGTCGAGGTTCTTGACAATGAGCAGTTCTTC. This sequence encodes CASSRRGGSVEVLDNEQFF.

This sequence joins TRBV5-1 and TRBJ1-4; D not certain. The CDR3 extends over 14 amino acids. The germline V and J ends were trimmed by 4 bases and 0 bases, with 7 bases remaining between them. The germline V gene encodes CDR1 SGHRS and CDR2 YFSETQ. The CDR3 sequence is CASSLRTTNEKLFF. The CDR3 bases are TGCGCCAGCAGCCTGAGGACAACTAATGAAAAACTGTTTTTT.

This chain connects TRBV29-1 to TRBJ2-1; D perhaps matches TRBD2 (6 bases). CDR3 size: 14 residues. CDR1 is SQVTM and CDR2 is ANQGSEA in the germline V gene. The V and J ends lost 4 bases and 2 bases respectively, with 12 bases between them. CDR3 sequence: CSVVLANPYNEQFF. CDR3 nucleotides: TGCAGCGTTGTTCTAGCGAACCCCTACAATGAGCAGTTCTTC.

As for this clone: The sample has other DNA sequences that encode this CDR3 too. The CDR3 region has the DNA TGTGCCAGCTCACCACTCGGACAGGGGTACAATGAGCAGTTCTTC. Translated: CASSPLGQGYNEQFF. This chain connects TRBV18 to TRBJ2-1; TRBD1 agrees at 9 bases. The germline V gene has CDR1 KGHSH and CDR2 LQKENI. The CDR3 is 15 amino acids. Germline trimming cut 1 base from V and 4 bases from J; bases unmatched to any gene: 2.

V usage is TRBV9 and J usage is TRBJ2-7; D call uncertain. This CDR3 region has 15 residues. The germline gives CDR1 SGDLS, CDR2 YYNGEE. Trimming took 0 bases from V and 2 from J, leaving 12 bases between them. Here the CDR3 DNA reads TGTGCCAGCAGCGTAGACTTTGCCGGCGCCTACGAGCAGTACTTC. This gives the protein CASSVDFAGAYEQYF.

This chain connects TRBV6-1 to TRBJ1-5; 10 bases agree with TRBD1. Germline CDR1 reads MNHNS; CDR2 reads SASEGT. The J segment lost 5 bases and the V segment lost 11 bases, leaving 6 bases of the junction unmatched. This CDR3 contains 13 residues. The DNA of the CDR3 is TGTGCCGGTGGGACAGGGGTTTATCAGCCCCAGCATTTT. Its translation is CAGGTGVYQPQHF.

As concerns this clone: Other nucleotide sequences from this sample produce the same CDR3. V usage is TRBV19 and J usage is TRBJ1-5; D gene ambiguous. The CDR3 runs to 14 residues. V was shortened by 3 bases and J by 0 bases, with 6 bases between the two germline ends. Per germline, CDR1 LNHDA and CDR2 SQIVND (reference sequence). The CDR3 bases are TGTGCCAGTAGTATTTTGGGTAGCAATCAGCCCCAGCATTTT. Translated, it gives CASSILGSNQPQHF. The variable domain in full, completed from reference TRBV19 and TRBJ1-5, reads DGGITQSPKYLFRKEGQNVTLSCEQNLNHDAMYWYRQDPGQGLRLIYYSQIVNDFQKGDIAEGYSVSREKKESFPLTVTSAQKNPTAFYLCASSILGSNQPQHFGDGTRLSIL.

The chain is built from TRBV19 and TRBJ2-5; D ambiguous. Trimming pared 4 bases from V and 3 bases from J, leaving 27 bases between. Germline V gene sequence: CDR1 LNHDA, CDR2 SQIVND (reference sequence). The CDR3 is made up of 19 amino acids. The CDR3 DNA follows: TGTGCCAGTAGTAGTGCCGGGCGAAACCCTCCCTCTTACAAAGAGACCCAGTACTTC. Translating gives CASSSAGRNPPSYKETQYF.

The chain links TRBV4-1 to TRBJ2-7, with unresolved D. V lost 4 bases and J lost 3, with 10 bases in between. In germline, CDR1 is MGHRA, CDR2 YSYEKL. This CDR3 has 13 residues. DNA of the CDR3: TGCGCCAGCAGCCGGTCCGAAAACTACGAGCAGTACTTC. Encoded protein: CASSRSENYEQYF.

This rearrangement joins TRBV25-1 to TRBJ2-1; D perhaps matches TRBD1 (6 bases). Trimming stripped 5 bases from V and 2 bases from J, with 16 bases between. Per germline, CDR1 MGHDK and CDR2 SYGVNS. The CDR3 consists of 16 residues. This chain's CDR3 is CASSSPGRGPYNEQFF. The DNA for the CDR3 is TGTGCCAGCAGTTCCCCGGGCAGGGGTCCCTACAATGAGCAGTTCTTC. Together with reference TRBV25-1 and TRBJ2-1, the CDR3 gives the full variable domain: EADIYQTPRYLVIGTGKKITLECSQTMGHDKMYWYQQDPGMELHLIHYSYGVNSTEKGDLSSESTVSRIRTEHFPLTLESARPSHTSQYLCASSSPGRGPYNEQFFGPGTRLTVL.

This sequence joins TRBV6-6 and TRBJ1-4; D uncertain. V was trimmed by 5 bases and J by 7 bases, leaving 5 bases between them. This CDR3 has 11 amino acids. Germline CDR1 and CDR2: MNHNY and SVGAGI (reference sequence). The chain's CDR3 is CASSAGEKLFF. CDR3 in DNA: TGTGCCAGCAGTGCCGGTGAAAAACTGTTTTTT.

J is TRBJ2-3 and V is TRBV27, with D perhaps TRBD2 (7 bases). Germline V gives CDR1 MNHEY, CDR2 SMNVEV (reference sequence). This CDR3 contains 14 residues. V lost 4 bases to trimming and J lost 2 bases, with 10 bases between them. This CDR3 reads CASSSRGATDTQYF. The CDR3 DNA reads as TGTGCCAGCAGTTCTCGGGGGGCCACAGATACGCAGTATTTT.

The chain uses TRBV7-7 and TRBJ2-1; 8 bases are shared with TRBD1. CDR3 length: 14 residues. V was clipped by 1 base and J by 6 bases; unmatched bases: 2. Per the germline V gene, CDR1 is SSHAT and CDR2 is FNYEAQ (reference sequence). CDR3 bases: TGTGCCAGCAGCTTAGGGGGACAGGTCAATGAGCAGTTCTTC. Protein: CASSLGGQVNEQFF.

The V gene is TRBV19, the J gene TRBJ2-1; weak D call: TRBD2 (6 bases). There are 14 residues in the CDR3. Between the trimmed V and J ends, which lost 4 bases and 3 bases, there was a span of 10 bases. Per the germline V gene, CDR1 is LNHDA and CDR2 is SQIVND (reference sequence). DNA of the CDR3: TGTGCCAGTAGTACCCGTAGCGGCTACAATGAGCAGTTCTTC. Encoded protein: CASSTRSGYNEQFF.

V and J are TRBV20-1 and TRBJ2-3; 7 bases fit TRBD2. The trim removed 5 bases at V and 4 bases at J, leaving 0 bases unmatched. The CDR3 covers 11 residues. CDR1 DFQATT and CDR2 SNEGSKA come from the germline V gene (reference sequence). The CDR3 bases are TGCAGTGCTGGGAGGGCAGATACGCAGTATTTT. It yields the protein CSAGRADTQYF.

This chain joins TRBV4-3 and TRBJ2-6, with D maybe TRBD1 (6 bases). The V gene lost 3 bases and the J gene lost 0 bases, with 21 bases spanning the gap. The CDR3 covers 20 residues. Per the germline V gene, CDR1 is LGHNA and CDR2 is YSLEER. The CDR3 region is CASSHRVRRQVNSGANVLTF. CDR3 nucleotides: TGCGCCAGCAGCCATCGGGTCCGGAGACAGGTAAACTCTGGGGCCAACGTCCTGACTTTC.

The genes are TRBV5-1 and TRBJ1-2; D is possibly TRBD1 (5 bases). Germline CDR1 and CDR2: SGHRS and YFSETQ. The ends were cut back, 0 bases at V and 8 bases at J, with 14 bases in the middle. The CDR3 consists of 14 residues. The CDR3 nucleotides read TGCGCCAGCAGCTTGGCGGGGGATGCGCGGGGCTACACCTTC. Its translation: CASSLAGDARGYTF.

The chain recombines TRBV5-4 with TRBJ1-1; TRBD1 might be the D (6 bases). Deletions cut 0 bases from V and 1 base from J, with 10 bases between. The CDR3 totals 15 residues. Germline loops: CDR1 SGHNT, CDR2 YYREEE (reference sequence). CDR3 region: CASSLDGGPNTEAFF. Written as DNA, the CDR3 is TGTGCCAGCAGCTTGGATGGGGGCCCGAACACTGAAGCTTTCTTT.